The 19 T cell receptor beta chains presented below share a single source sample, sequenced in a study of OX40 agonist ivuxolimab in advanced cancers. Assay: immunoSEQ multiplex PCR; the TCRdb copy retains only in-frame clones and omits some. The table records 66,000 or so clones, roughly 85% of them present only once. Sequenced material: CD4+ or CD8+ T cells sorted from blood, taken in a trial of the OX40 agonist ivuxolimab. Source of these receptors: an adult with an advanced solid tumor such as melanoma, head and neck, liver or kidney cancer.

The J gene is TRBJ1-2, the V gene TRBV11-2, with 9 bases matching TRBD1. V gave up 5 bases and J gave up 8 bases; unmatched junction bases: 9. The CDR3 extends over 14 amino acids. In germline, CDR1 is SGHAT, CDR2 FQNNGV. Here the CDR3 reads CASSRWGQGAGYTF. The CDR3 nucleotides are TGTGCCAGCAGCCGGTGGGGACAGGGAGCAGGCTACACCTTC.

This rearrangement joins TRBV13 to TRBJ2-4; tentative D call: TRBD1 (6 bases). V lost 5 bases, J lost 0 bases, and 11 bases lay in between. This CDR3 contains 15 residues. Germline V gives CDR1 PRHDT, CDR2 FYEKMQ (reference sequence). The CDR3: CASSRQAIAKNIQYF. In DNA form, the CDR3 reads TGTGCCAGCAGCCGACAGGCGATAGCCAAAAACATTCAGTACTTC.

V and J are TRBV9 and TRBJ2-7; D not resolved. Germline lookup yields CDR1 SGDLS and CDR2 YYNGEE. V lost 0 bases and J lost 3, with 10 bases in between. There are 14 residues in the CDR3. CDR3 coding DNA: TGTGCCAGCAGCGTAGATAGGACCCTCTACGAGCAGTACTTC. Protein: CASSVDRTLYEQYF.

The chain recombines TRBV5-4 with TRBJ1-1, with D possibly TRBD1 on 5 matching bases. Trimming cost V 0 bases and J 1 base, with 10 bases left between them. CDR1 is SGHNT, CDR2 YYREEE, per germline (reference sequence). CDR3 size: 15 residues. The CDR3 nucleotides read TGTGCCAGCAGCTTGGCTGGGGGAAAGAACACTGAAGCTTTCTTT. Protein: CASSLAGGKNTEAFF.

The V and J genes are TRBV7-6 and TRBJ2-3; unclear D gene. V lost 1 base and J 4 bases, leaving 6 bases between the germline ends. This CDR3 has 13 amino acids. Germline V lookup: CDR1 SGHVS, CDR2 FNYEAQ. The CDR3 region is CASSLGSADTQYF. As DNA, the CDR3 is TGTGCCAGCAGCTTAGGGAGCGCAGATACGCAGTATTTT.

There are a few counts of this clone. CDR3 sequence (DNA): TGTGCCAGCAGTGGGGGGAGAGGGAACACTGAAGCTTTCTTT. Protein sequence: CASSGGRGNTEAFF. The chain links TRBV2 to TRBJ1-1, with D perhaps matching TRBD1 (5 bases). Germline values: CDR1 SNHLY, CDR2 FYNNEI. There are 14 residues in the CDR3. The V end lost 4 bases, the J end lost 1 base, and 10 bases lay between the germline ends.

This clone was counted only a few times. V is TRBV5-1 and J is TRBJ2-7; a weak D match, TRBD2 (5 bases). The CDR3 extends over 17 amino acids. Germline-derived CDR1 and CDR2 are SGHRS and YFSETQ. Trimming cost V 0 bases and J 0 bases, with 16 bases left between them. The DNA for the CDR3 is TGCGCCAGCAGCTTGGGAATCGGACTGCTGTTCTCCTACGAGCAGTACTTC. Its translation: CASSLGIGLLFSYEQYF.

V is TRBV9 and J is TRBJ2-2, with D possibly being TRBD2 (6 bases). The CDR3 contains 17 residues. V lost 2 bases and J lost 6, with 20 bases in between. Germline CDR1 reads SGDLS; CDR2 reads YYNGEE. The CDR3 loop is CASSVAPGGESPGELFF. CDR3 in DNA: TGTGCCAGCAGCGTGGCCCCCGGGGGAGAGAGTCCCGGGGAGCTGTTTTTT.

The gene calls are TRBV6-5 and TRBJ2-7, with D tentatively TRBD1 or TRBD2 (5 bases each). The CDR3 has 14 amino acids. Trimming cost V 4 bases and J 3 bases, with 13 bases left between them. Germline V lookup: CDR1 MNHEY, CDR2 SVGAGI. CDR3 residues: CASSSPGPHYEQYF. The DNA of the CDR3 is TGTGCCAGCAGTTCTCCGGGACCCCACTACGAGCAGTACTTC.

This rearrangement joins TRBV7-9 to TRBJ2-1; tentatively, D is TRBD1 (6 bases). V dropped 1 base and J dropped 8 bases, with 6 bases sitting between them. The germline CDR1 and CDR2 sequences are SEHNR and FQNEAQ (reference sequence). CDR3 length equals 12 residues. CDR3 sequence reads: CASSLEGDEQFF. DNA for the CDR3: TGTGCCAGCAGCTTAGAGGGGGATGAGCAGTTCTTC. The full variable domain, with the rest looked up from reference TRBV7-9 and TRBJ2-1, is DTGVSQNPRHKITKRGQNVTFRCDPISEHNRLYWYRQTLGQGPEFLTYFQNEAQLEKSRLLSDRFSAERPKGSFSTLEIQRTEQGDSAMYLCASSLEGDEQFFGPGTRLTVL.

The CDR3 DNA follows: TGTGCCAGCAGTGAAGGAGGGTTGATTCGAACCTTC. Residues: CASSEGGLIRTF. The genes are TRBV6-1 and TRBJ1-2; no clear D. The CDR3 runs 12 residues. V was cut by 1 base and J by 14 bases, with 14 bases left in between. Germline V lookup: CDR1 MNHNS, CDR2 SASEGT.

This clone was observed a few times. The chain combines TRBV6-1 with TRBJ2-1, with D perhaps being TRBD1 or TRBD2 (5 bases each). The CDR3 spans 14 residues. Germline V gene data show CDR1 as MNHNS and CDR2 as SASEGT. Deletions cut 10 bases from V and 6 bases from J, with 19 bases between. CDR3 DNA sequence: TGTGCCACCCTTGGGCTAGTCGGGGCCAATGAGCAGTTCTTC. It yields the protein CATLGLVGANEQFF.

The DNA of the CDR3 is TGTGCCAGCAGCGTCGGGGGGCAGCCCTACGAGCAGTACTTC. Translating gives CASSVGGQPYEQYF. The chain has TRBV9 and TRBJ2-7, with a weak D call TRBD2 (7 bases). Germline CDR1 reads SGDLS; CDR2 reads YYNGEE. The CDR3 has 14 amino acids. Trimming left V 2 bases short and J 2 bases short, with 11 bases between.

This clone was found once. The gene calls are TRBV30 and TRBJ2-1; D is undetermined. CDR1 is GTSNPN and CDR2 is SVGIG in the germline V gene (reference sequence). Trimming left V 0 bases short and J 13 bases short, with 10 bases between. CDR3 length: 11 residues. The CDR3, as DNA: TGTGCCTGGAGTGTAGGTAGGCTTCAGTTCTTC. Protein sequence: CAWSVGRLQFF.

This clone was recorded only once. V usage is TRBV7-2 and J usage is TRBJ1-6; a possible D gene is TRBD1 (6 bases). The germline V gene has CDR1 SGHTA and CDR2 FQGNSA. CDR3 size: 15 residues. The germline V and J ends were trimmed by 5 bases and 9 bases, with 17 bases remaining between them. In DNA form, the CDR3 reads TGTGCCAGCAGCCAGCAGAGGGGGGCGCTTTCACCCCTCCACTTT. Encoded protein: CASSQQRGALSPLHF.

The chain uses TRBV19 and TRBJ1-5; weak D call: TRBD1 (6 bases). Germline V gives CDR1 LNHDA, CDR2 SQIVND (reference sequence). V was trimmed by 6 bases and J by 1 base, leaving 10 bases between them. The CDR3 covers 14 residues. The chain's CDR3 is CASRGTISNQPQHF. Written as DNA, the CDR3 is TGTGCCAGTAGGGGGACAATAAGCAATCAGCCCCAGCATTTT.

DNA of the CDR3: TGTGCCAGCAGTGATTCCCTTGTGAACACTGAAGCTTTCTTT. Translation: CASSDSLVNTEAFF. The gene calls are TRBV6-1 and TRBJ1-1; D not resolved. With 3 bases removed from V and 0 bases from J, the gap between germline ends came to 8 bases. CDR1 is MNHNS and CDR2 is SASEGT in the germline V gene. This CDR3 contains 14 residues.

The V call is TRBV6-5, the J call TRBJ1-6, with TRBD1 matching 9 bases. Germline CDR1 is MNHEY and CDR2 is SVGAGI. V dropped 6 bases and J dropped 9; count of bases not matched to a gene: 9. This CDR3 has 15 residues. The CDR3 nucleotides are TGTGCCAGCAGCCGGGACAGGGAAGGCGGTTCACCCCTCCACTTT. Translation: CASSRDREGGSPLHF.

CDR3 protein: CASSPRGRSAGTYEQYF. The DNA for the CDR3 is TGTGCCAGCTCACCAAGGGGGCGGTCAGCGGGGACCTACGAGCAGTACTTC. This chain joins TRBV18 and TRBJ2-7; D is possibly TRBD1 or TRBD2 (7 bases each). Germline V gene lookup returns CDR1 KGHSH and CDR2 LQKENI. This CDR3 has 17 amino acids. Between the trimmed V and J ends, which lost 2 bases and 2 bases, there was a span of 19 bases.